This T cell receptor beta chain was sequenced in a study of early T cells in non-severe SARS-CoV-2 infection. Germline trimming cut 0 bases from V and 0 bases from J; bases unmatched to any gene: 0. This CDR3 is built from 16 residues. CDR1 and CDR2 from the germline V gene are MNHNY and SVGAGI (reference sequence). TCRdb reanalysed the 5' RACE reads using MiXCR and keeps one entry per CDR3 protein. The table records tens of thousands of distinct CDR3 sequences, around 8.5% of them present only once. This clonotype was counted many times. This sequence was found in an adult who was a healthcare worker with PCR-confirmed SARS-CoV-2 infection or an uninfected control (not recorded which). The material sequenced was whole blood. The chain combines TRBV6-6 with TRBJ2-1; 9 bases match TRBD2. CDR3 nucleotides: TGTGCCAGCAGTTACTCGCGGGGGGGCTCCTACAATGAGCAGTTCTTC. The encoded protein is CASSYSRGGSYNEQFF.